This is a list of T cell receptor beta chains from one sample in a study of cytomegalovirus exposure and HLA in healthy donors. Produced via immunoSEQ multiplex PCR; TCRdb's table is partial and in-frame only. The sample table includes around 140,000 clones. Material: PBMCs. The origin of the receptors is a woman between 40 and 55 years old in good health and CMV-seronegative. CDR3s include the opening cysteine and the closing phenylalanine or tryptophan. The D gene is left open where the match is weak.

J gene,V gene,D gene,CDR3 DNA,CDR3 protein
TRBJ1-5,TRBV7-9,TRBD1,TGTGCCAGCAGCACCAGACAGGGGGCCTCGGATCAGCCCCAGCATTTT,CASSTRQGASDQPQHF
TRBJ2-3,TRBV6-1,-,TGTGCCAGCAGTGGGCCCACAGATACGCAGTATTTT,CASSGPTDTQYF
TRBJ2-2,TRBV5-1,TRBD1,TGCGCCAGCACGAAAGGGACAGGGGCTAGCGGGGAGCTGTTTTTT,CASTKGTGASGELFF
TRBJ1-1,TRBV4-3,-,TGCGCCAGCAGCCAAGAGTTTAGTCGGGGGGGCACTGAAGCTTTCTTT,CASSQEFSRGGTEAFF
TRBJ2-3,TRBV6-5,-,TGTGCCAGCAGTACAACACCTCGCACAGATACGCAGTATTTT,CASSTTPRTDTQYF
TRBJ2-1,TRBV5-1,TRBD2,TGCGCCAGCAGCTTGGATCTAGCGGGGGGTCGCGAGCAGTTCTTC,CASSLDLAGGREQFF
TRBJ1-4,TRBV11-2,TRBD1,TGTGCCAGCAGCCAGGGGGTACGGGAAAAACTGTTTTTT,CASSQGVREKLFF
TRBJ2-2,TRBV7-3,TRBD2,TGTGCCAGCAGCTTAATGGCAGCGGGGGCCGGGGAGCTGTTTTTT,CASSLMAAGAGELFF
TRBJ1-3,TRBV7-2,-,TGTGCCAGCAGCTTAGTGTCAGGGCGAGGAAACACCATATATTTT,CASSLVSGRGNTIYF
TRBJ1-1,TRBV19,-,TGTGCCAGTAGTCTCCAGTCCAGATTGAACACTGAAGCTTTCTTT,CASSLQSRLNTEAFF
TRBJ2-7,TRBV7-8,-,TGTGCCAGCAGCTTAGTTTATAAGCGATCTACAAACTACGAGCAGTACTTC,CASSLVYKRSTNYEQYF
TRBJ2-1,TRBV19,-,TGTGCCAGTAGTATCGTTTCTCCGGGTAGCGGTTTCTATGAGCAGTTCTTC,CASSIVSPGSGFYEQFF
TRBJ2-5,TRBV7-3,TRBD1,TGTGCCAGCAGCCTGGACAGGGAAGAGACCCAGTACTTC,CASSLDREETQYF
TRBJ2-1,TRBV27,-,TGTGCCAGCAGTTCGCCCCTAGGAGTCCCCTACAATGAGCAGTTCTTC,CASSSPLGVPYNEQFF
TRBJ1-2,TRBV7-9,TRBD1,TGTGCCAGCAGCTCGTCAGGGGGCAAACGCTACACCTTC,CASSSSGGKRYTF
TRBJ1-5,TRBV19,-,TGTGCCAGTAGTATACCCCCGCGAACGGAGCCCCAGCATTTT,CASSIPPRTEPQHF
TRBJ1-2,TRBV6-5,-,TGTGCCAGCAGCCTGAGATGGGACACCCCCCTGTCACAATCCTTC,CASSLRWDTPLSQSF
TRBJ1-2,TRBV4-3,TRBD1,TGCGCCAGCAGCCAAGCCGTTGACAGGGTCGGCTACACCTTC,CASSQAVDRVGYTF
TRBJ2-3,TRBV6-4,TRBD2,TGTGCCAGCAGTGTAGCGGGGGGGTCAGATACGCAGTATTTT,CASSVAGGSDTQYF
TRBJ1-2,TRBV6-4,-,TGTGCCAGCAGTGACTCGGGGCCCGGGAGGAACTATGGCTACACCTTC,CASSDSGPGRNYGYTF
TRBJ2-3,TRBV5-6,-,TGTGCCAGCAGCTTGCAGTTCACAGATACGCAGTATTTT,CASSLQFTDTQYF
TRBJ1-2,TRBV18,-,TGTGCCAGCTCAACAGATTTCAGGGGAACTAACTATGGCTACACCTTC,CASSTDFRGTNYGYTF
TRBJ1-5,TRBV18,TRBD1,TGTGCCAGCTCACCACCGGGACAGGTGAGCAATCAGCCCCAGCATTTT,CASSPPGQVSNQPQHF
TRBJ1-3,TRBV6-6,-,TGTGCCAGCAGTTACTCCGACAGGAGCTCTGGAAACACCATATATTTT,CASSYSDRSSGNTIYF
TRBJ2-5,TRBV18,-,TGTGCCAGCTCACCACCACAGGTGTTTAAGGAGACCCAGTACTTC,CASSPPQVFKETQYF
TRBJ1-6,TRBV9,-,TGTGCCAGCAGCGTAGCGGGGGAAAGTGGTTTTTCACCCCTCCACTTT,CASSVAGESGFSPLHF
TRBJ2-4,TRBV27,-,TGTGCCAGCAAGCCCCCCGGCGGGACGGATCTAGCCAAAAACATTCAGTACTTC,CASKPPGGTDLAKNIQYF
TRBJ2-7,TRBV27,TRBD1,TGTGCCAGCAGTTTACGGACAGGTGGGGTCGGGCAGTACTTC,CASSLRTGGVGQYF
TRBJ2-2,TRBV7-6,TRBD2,TGTGCCAGCAGCCAGGCGGGGGGGGGATTCACCGGGGAGCTGTTTTTT,CASSQAGGGFTGELFF
TRBJ1-1,TRBV7-2,-,TGTGCCAGCAGCTTAGCGTCAGGGGTCTCTGAAGCTTTCTTT,CASSLASGVSEAFF